This T cell receptor beta chain was sequenced in a study of blood T cells in healthy people across ages. Points from the study as a whole: Both higher diversity and more naive CD4+ cells marked long-lived donors when set against aged donors.

CDR1 is LGHDT and CDR2 is YNNKEL in the germline V gene (reference sequence). Between the trimmed V and J ends, which lost 1 base and 4 bases, there was a span of 13 bases. This CDR3 spans 15 amino acids. It was with a sample-barcoded 5' primer and a J-beta primer mix that a second PCR of roughly 6 to 11 cycles was run. The authors tagged each cDNA molecule using a template-switch adaptor with 12 random nucleotides. TCRdb independently ran MiXCR on the 5' RACE reads; one entry per CDR3 protein. The sample yields about 760,000 distinct CDR3 sequences, 20% to 25% seen once. Regarding this clonotype: The antigen is unknown.

The same specimen was also included in a second study, on T cells of mothers and their children.

The sequenced sample was blood. This sequence joins TRBV3-1 and TRBJ1-2; no firm D call. This sequence originates from a boy aged 5-17 years in good health. DNA for the CDR3: TGTGCCAGCAGCCAAGGATACCTCGGGAGCTATGGCTACACCTTC. This sequence encodes CASSQGYLGSYGYTF. Full variable domain (missing parts from reference TRBV3-1 and TRBJ1-2): DTAVSQTPKYLVTQMGNDKSIKCEQNLGHDTMYWYKQDSKKFLKIMFSYNNKELIINETVPNRFSPKSPDKAHLNLHINSLELGDSAVYFCASSQGYLGSYGYTFGSGTRLTVV.